The sequence of this TCR beta chain was determined in a study of CD8 T cells in ankylosing spondylitis. Overall study findings and caveats: It appeared that ankylosing spondylitis blood was characterized by a TCR beta motif of eight highly homologous variants. Disease-linked clones were reportedly significantly enriched in matched ankylosing spondylitis synovial fluid. Disease-associated clonotypes exhibited CD8+ identity and were relatively infrequent in peripheral blood. Some motif variants had been reported before (in reactive arthritis synovial fluid and blood).

This clonotype was detected a few times. Antigen: not known. CDR1 is SGHDN and CDR2 is FVKESK in the germline V gene. The length of the CDR3 is 16 residues. The junction had 10 bases not matched to a gene; V was cut back by 4 bases and J by 4 bases. Researchers built TCR beta libraries using quantitative 5'-RACE with molecular barcodes. TCRdb redid the calling of the 5' RACE reads with MiXCR, one entry per CDR3 protein. The top ten hold more than 0.5% of the sample, which has hundreds of thousands of distinct CDR3 sequences, about 12% seen once. V and J are TRBV14 and TRBJ2-1; 7 nucleotides align to TRBD2. Input material: blood, either unsorted or a sorted T cell fraction (not recorded which). The origin of this receptor is a male donor with ankylosing spondylitis. The CDR3 nucleotides read TGTGCCAGCAGCCCTAGAAGCGGGACGCTTTACAATGAGCAGTTCTTC. As protein: CASSPRSGTLYNEQFF. Together with reference TRBV14 and TRBJ2-1, the CDR3 gives the full variable domain: EAGVTQFPSHSVIEKGQTVTLRCDPISGHDNLYWYRRVMGKEIKFLLHFVKESKQDESGMPNNRFLAERTGGTYSTLKVQPAELEDSGVYFCASSPRSGTLYNEQFFGPGTRLTVL.